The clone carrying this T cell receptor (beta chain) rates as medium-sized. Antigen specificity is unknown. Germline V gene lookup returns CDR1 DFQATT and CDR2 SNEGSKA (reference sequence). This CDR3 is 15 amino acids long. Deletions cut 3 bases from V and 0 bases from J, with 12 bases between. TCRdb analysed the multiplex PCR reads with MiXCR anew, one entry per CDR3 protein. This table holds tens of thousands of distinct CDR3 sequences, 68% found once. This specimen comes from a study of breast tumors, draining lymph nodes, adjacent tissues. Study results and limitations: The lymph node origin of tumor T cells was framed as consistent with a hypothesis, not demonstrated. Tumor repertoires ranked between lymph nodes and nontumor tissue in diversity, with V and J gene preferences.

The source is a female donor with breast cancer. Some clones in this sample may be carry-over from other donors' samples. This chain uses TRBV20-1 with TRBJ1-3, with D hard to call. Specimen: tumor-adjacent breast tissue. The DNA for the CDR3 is TGCAGTGCTAGCGAGGGCGCAGTCTCTGGAAACACCATATATTTT. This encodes CSASEGAVSGNTIYF.